This T cell receptor beta chain was recorded in a study of T cells in tumors after PD-1 blockade. In the study overall: Patients received pembrolizumab 200 mg every 3 weeks or cemiplimab 350 mg every 2 weeks. A subset received ongoing vismodegib 150 mg daily alongside anti-PD-1 therapy.

This clone was counted only a few times. Only in-frame clones appear in the TCRdb table, and some are missing; sequencing was by immunoSEQ multiplex PCR. The sample lists tens of thousands of clones, roughly three quarters seen once, with 8% to 10% in the top ten. The ends lost 5 bases at V and 2 bases at J; junction bases unmatched: 8. The CDR3 has 15 amino acids. The germline V gene encodes CDR1 SSHAT and CDR2 FNYEAQ (reference sequence). The receptor comes from a human donor with advanced basal cell or squamous cell carcinoma (not recorded which). V and J are TRBV7-7 and TRBJ2-7, with 8 positions matching TRBD2. The sequencing here drew on PBMCs, taken before anti-PD-1 therapy. CDR3: CASSQAGAAPYEQYF. The CDR3, as DNA: TGTGCCAGCAGCCAAGCGGGGGCCGCCCCCTACGAGCAGTACTTC.